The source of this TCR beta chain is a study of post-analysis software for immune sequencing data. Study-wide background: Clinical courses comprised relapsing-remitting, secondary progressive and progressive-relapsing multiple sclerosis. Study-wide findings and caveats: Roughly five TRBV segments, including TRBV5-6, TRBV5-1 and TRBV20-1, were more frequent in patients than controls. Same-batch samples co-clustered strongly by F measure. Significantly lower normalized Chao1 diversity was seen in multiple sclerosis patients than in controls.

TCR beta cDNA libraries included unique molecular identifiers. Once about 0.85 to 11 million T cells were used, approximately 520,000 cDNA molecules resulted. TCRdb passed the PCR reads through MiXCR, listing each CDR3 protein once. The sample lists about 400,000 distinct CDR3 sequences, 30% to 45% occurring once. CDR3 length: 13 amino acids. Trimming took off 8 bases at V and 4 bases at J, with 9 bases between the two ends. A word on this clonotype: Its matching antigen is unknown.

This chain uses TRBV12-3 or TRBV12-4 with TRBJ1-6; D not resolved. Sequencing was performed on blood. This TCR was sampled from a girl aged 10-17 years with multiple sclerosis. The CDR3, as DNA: TGTGCCAGCGGAAGGGAATATAATTCACCCCTCCACTTT. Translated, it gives CASGREYNSPLHF.